This TCR beta chain was sequenced during a study of blood T cell repertoires in COVID-19. Study in general: PBMCs, B-cell-depleted T cells, or T cells were the source of the cDNA or gDNA that made up the material.

CDR1 LGHDT and CDR2 YNNKEL come from the germline V gene (reference sequence). Trimming took off 1 base at V and 8 bases at J, with 6 bases between the two ends. The CDR3 is 12 amino acids. In the authors' workflow: Counts of nucleated cells, estimated from reference gene primer amplification, were obtained. Using immunoSEQ multiplex PCR, the repertoire was profiled, and TCRdb retains in-frame clones only, with some absent. V and J calls and clone size are as listed in that table; D and trimming were resolved from the DNA. The top ten hold 12% of the sample, which has 95,000 to 150,000 clones, about 85% seen once.

The source of this sequence is a man aged 60 to 75 with acute or convalescent COVID-19. The sequenced sample consisted of peripheral blood. J is TRBJ1-5 and V is TRBV3-1 (or the pseudogene TRBV3-2); D not certain. CDR3 region: CASSQAGEPQHF. For the CDR3, the DNA is TGTGCCAGCAGCCAAGCGGGTGAGCCCCAGCATTTT.